This entry lists 32 T cell receptor beta chains sequenced from one sample in a study of graft-versus-host responses after intestinal transplantation. These receptors' antigens are unknown. TCRdb's copy holds only in-frame clones and misses some; the assay was immunoSEQ multiplex PCR. Of over 75,000 clones detected, 88% appear once; the ten largest clones hold under 0.3%. The input for sequencing was unstimulated CD4+ T cells sorted from spleen or lymph node cells, taken before transplant. These receptors came from a human donor who was the organ donor for an intestinal transplant.

The chain has TRBV5-1 and TRBJ2-5, with TRBD2 matching 8 bases. The ends lost 0 bases at V and 4 bases at J; junction bases unmatched: 5. Germline V gives CDR1 SGHRS, CDR2 YFSETQ. There are 15 residues in the CDR3. The CDR3 loop reads CASSLVREGLETQYF. In nucleotides, the CDR3 is TGCGCCAGCAGCTTGGTACGGGAGGGCCTAGAGACCCAGTACTTC.

This clone appeared a single time. The J gene is TRBJ1-6, the V gene TRBV7-9, with TRBD1 identical over 7 bases. The germline V gene encodes CDR1 SEHNR and CDR2 FQNEAQ (reference sequence). Trimming at V came to 5 bases and at J to 5 bases, leaving 6 bases not matched to a gene. This CDR3 is built from 15 residues. In nucleotides, the CDR3 is TGTGCCAGCAGCCTAAACAGGGGACATAATTCACCCCTCCACTTT. It specifies CASSLNRGHNSPLHF.

The genes are TRBV30 and TRBJ1-6; 9 bases fit TRBD1. The V gene's germline CDR1 is GTSNPN and CDR2 SVGIG (reference sequence). The CDR3 spans 14 residues. The ends lost 3 bases at V and 7 bases at J; junction bases unmatched: 4. The CDR3 nucleotides are TGTGCCTGGAGAGGGACAGGGCCGAATTCACCCCTCCACTTT. Protein: CAWRGTGPNSPLHF.

V gene TRBV11-1 combines with J gene TRBJ2-1, with 7 positions matching TRBD2. Looked up from germline, CDR1 is SGHAT and CDR2 is FQDESV (reference sequence). The V segment lost 6 bases and the J segment 8 bases; nucleotides outside the gene matches: 16. This CDR3 is built from 16 residues. The CDR3 reads CASSGQLASPGDEQFF. CDR3 coding DNA: TGTGCCAGCAGTGGTCAACTAGCGTCCCCTGGGGATGAGCAGTTCTTC. Supplemented by reference TRBV11-1 and TRBJ2-1, the full variable domain reads EAEVAQSPRYKITEKSQAVAFWCDPISGHATLYWYRQILGQGPELLVQFQDESVVDDSQLPKDRFSAERLKGVDSTLKIQPAELGDSAMYLCASSGQLASPGDEQFFGPGTRLTVL.

The V gene is TRBV4-3, the J gene TRBJ2-7; 8 bases agree with TRBD2. CDR1 is LGHNA, CDR2 YSLEER, per germline. CDR3 length: 16 amino acids. With 0 bases clipped from V and 1 base from J, the junction kept 5 bases outside the gene matches. CDR3 region: CASSQEAAGGSYEQYF. CDR3 coding DNA: TGCGCCAGCAGCCAAGAGGCGGCGGGGGGATCCTACGAGCAGTACTTC.

J is TRBJ2-1 and V is TRBV4-3; 9 positions agree with TRBD2. The ends lost 0 bases at V and 7 bases at J; junction bases unmatched: 10. This CDR3 spans 17 amino acids. The V gene's germline CDR1 is LGHNA and CDR2 YSLEER. As DNA, the CDR3 is TGCGCCAGCAGCCAAGAGGGGATAGCGGGAGTCGGAAATGAGCAGTTCTTC. Protein sequence: CASSQEGIAGVGNEQFF.

The V and J genes are TRBV6-1 and TRBJ2-3; 13 bases are shared with TRBD2. The ends lost 6 bases at V and 4 bases at J; junction bases unmatched: 4. Germline assignment: CDR1 MNHNS and CDR2 SASEGT. The CDR3 runs to 15 residues. In DNA form, the CDR3 reads TGTGCCAGCAGGGCACTAGCGGGGGGGCCAGATACGCAGTATTTT. The encoded protein is CASRALAGGPDTQYF.

In this sample, this clone turned up once. The V and J genes are TRBV5-4 and TRBJ2-1, with 13 nucleotides matching TRBD2. This CDR3 has 16 amino acids. The ends lost 0 bases at V and 4 bases at J; junction bases unmatched: 1. The germline V gene encodes CDR1 SGHNT and CDR2 YYREEE (reference sequence). The CDR3 sequence: CASSLGLAGGYNEQFF. CDR3 coding DNA: TGTGCCAGCAGCTTGGGACTAGCGGGAGGTTACAATGAGCAGTTCTTC.

The chain is built from TRBV6-1 and TRBJ2-7; the match to TRBD2 covers 10 bases. Unmatched junction bases numbered 18, after V lost 4 bases and J lost 6 bases. Germline values: CDR1 MNHNS, CDR2 SASEGT. This CDR3 contains 18 residues. CDR3 nucleotides: TGTGCCAGCAGTGGGGACACCTGGAGCGGGAGGGCCAAGCGCGAGCAGTACTTC. Translation gives CASSGDTWSGRAKREQYF.

V is TRBV4-2 and J is TRBJ2-1; the match to TRBD2 covers 9 bases. The germline V gene has CDR1 LGHNA and CDR2 YNFKEQ. Unmatched junction bases numbered 15, after V lost 0 bases and J lost 9 bases. The CDR3 covers 18 residues. CDR3 in DNA: TGTGCCAGCAGCCAAGACTGGTCGGCGGGAGGGCCCTCGGGTGAGCAGTTCTTC. Its protein is CASSQDWSAGGPSGEQFF.

This chain uses TRBV4-3 with TRBJ2-7, with D perhaps TRBD1 (6 bases). The CDR3 is 15 residues long. V lost 3 bases and J 2 bases, leaving 14 bases between the germline ends. Per the germline V gene, CDR1 is LGHNA and CDR2 is YSLEER. CDR3 bases: TGCGCCAGCAGCCAGTACCGGGACATTACCTACGAGCAGTACTTC. Its translation is CASSQYRDITYEQYF.

V gene TRBV2 combines with J gene TRBJ2-7, with TRBD1 matching 9 bases. CDR1 and CDR2 from the germline V gene are SNHLY and FYNNEI. The length of the CDR3 is 15 residues. Trimming removed 7 bases from V and 5 bases from J; junction bases left unmatched: 12. Here the CDR3 DNA reads TGTGCCAGCAACTCAGTGACAGGGGGAAGGAACGAGCAGTACTTC. It translates to CASNSVTGGRNEQYF.

This chain connects TRBV27 to TRBJ1-4, with D maybe TRBD1 (5 bases). Germline CDR1 reads MNHEY; CDR2 reads SMNVEV (reference sequence). This CDR3 is 15 amino acids long. Trimming cost V 3 bases and J 4 bases, with 12 bases left between them. The chain's CDR3 is CASSFHRGNNEKLFF. CDR3 in DNA: TGTGCCAGCAGTTTTCATCGGGGGAATAATGAAAAACTGTTTTTT. The whole variable domain, filled in from reference TRBV27 and TRBJ1-4, reads EAQVTQNPRYLITVTGKKLTVTCSQNMNHEYMSWYRQDPGLGLRQIYYSMNVEVTDKGDVPEGYKVSRKEKRNFPLILESPSPNQTSLYFCASSFHRGNNEKLFFGSGTQLSVL.

The rearrangement links TRBV7-6 to TRBJ1-1; no firm D call. This CDR3 comprises 15 residues. Germline loops: CDR1 SGHVS, CDR2 FNYEAQ. Trimming left V 2 bases short and J 3 bases short, with 13 bases between. CDR3 protein: CASSLIPNGYTEAFF. The CDR3 nucleotides are TGTGCCAGCAGCTTAATCCCAAACGGGTACACTGAAGCTTTCTTT.

V usage is TRBV18 and J usage is TRBJ2-7, with a tentative D call TRBD1 (5 bases). Germline V gives CDR1 KGHSH, CDR2 LQKENI. The V gene lost 4 bases and the J gene lost 5 bases, with 18 bases spanning the gap. This CDR3 comprises 15 residues. The CDR3 loop is CASSQLATGADEQYF. In DNA, the CDR3 is TGTGCCAGCTCACAGTTGGCCACAGGAGCCGACGAGCAGTACTTC.

The rearrangement uses TRBV18 and TRBJ1-2; D call uncertain. The V gene lost 3 bases and the J gene lost 7 bases, with 18 bases spanning the gap. The CDR3 totals 15 residues. Germline-derived CDR1 and CDR2 are KGHSH and LQKENI. In DNA form, the CDR3 reads TGTGCCAGCTCACCCTCGGCGACCACACCAGGTGGCTACACCTTC. This gives the protein CASSPSATTPGGYTF.

The chain couples TRBV7-8 to TRBJ2-1; D is unclear. The CDR3 is 12 amino acids. V lost 4 bases and J lost 15, with 16 bases in between. Germline V lookup: CDR1 SGHVS, CDR2 FQNEAQ. In DNA form, the CDR3 reads TGTGCCAGCAGCTCCCGTGACGATCAGCGGTTCTTC. This sequence encodes CASSSRDDQRFF.

A word on this clone: The conserved phenylalanine or tryptophan normally closing the CDR3 is absent here, so this likely arose from a read error. The DNA is omitted, as the CDR3 cannot be located on it reliably, and the CDR3 follows TCRdb's listing. The chain uses TRBV10-3 and TRBJ1-2; the table assigns TRBD1, which was not confirmed against the DNA. The germline V gene encodes CDR1 ENHRY and CDR2 SYGVKD. The length of the CDR3 is 11 amino acids, counting both ends. The CDR3 sequence: CAISEYPGPLY.

The chain combines TRBV11-3 with TRBJ1-1, with D uncertain. Germline loops: CDR1 SGHNT, CDR2 YENEEA. The CDR3 is made up of 13 amino acids. The V end was cut by 1 base, the J end by 1 base, with 4 bases between. CDR3 protein: CASSLARNTEAFF. The CDR3 DNA follows: TGTGCCAGCAGCTTAGCCAGGAACACTGAAGCTTTCTTT.

The chain uses TRBV18 and TRBJ2-1, with D perhaps TRBD2 (7 bases). This CDR3 is built from 14 residues. Germline V CDR1 and CDR2: KGHSH, LQKENI. The V end was cut by 4 bases, the J end by 9 bases, with 16 bases between. The CDR3 is CASSRTPGGGEQFF. The CDR3 DNA reads TGTGCCAGCTCACGGACCCCGGGGGGCGGTGAGCAGTTCTTC.

V gene TRBV2 combines with J gene TRBJ2-3, with D possibly matching TRBD2 (5 bases). This CDR3 has 12 amino acids. V was cut by 7 bases and J by 1 base, with 6 bases left in between. The V gene's germline CDR1 is SNHLY and CDR2 FYNNEI. The CDR3 region is CASNSGTDTQYF. The CDR3 DNA sequence: TGTGCCAGCAATAGCGGCACAGATACGCAGTATTTT.

V is TRBV19 and J is TRBJ1-1, with TRBD1 as a possible D gene (6 bases). The CDR3 runs to 13 residues. The V gene's germline CDR1 is LNHDA and CDR2 SQIVND (reference sequence). Trimming took off 6 bases at V and 1 base at J, with 9 bases between the two ends. The CDR3 sequence is CASRDRRNTEAFF. For the CDR3, the DNA is TGTGCCAGTAGGGACAGAAGGAACACTGAAGCTTTCTTT.

The V and J genes are TRBV5-1 and TRBJ1-1, with 8 nucleotides matching TRBD1. The CDR3 sequence is 15 residues long. CDR1 SGHRS and CDR2 YFSETQ come from the germline V gene. Trimming took 4 bases from V and 2 from J; bases not matched to a gene: 7. The CDR3 coding sequence is TGCGCCAGCAGCCCCGACAGGGGAGGAAACACTGAAGCTTTCTTT. Residues: CASSPDRGGNTEAFF.

The chain employs TRBV5-1 and TRBJ2-5; D is unclear. The CDR3 runs 15 residues. The germline CDR1 and CDR2 sequences are SGHRS and YFSETQ. V was pared by 0 bases and J by 4 bases, with 13 bases between. CDR3 in DNA: TGCGCCAGCAGCTTGGCAACGGCTAAGCGAGAGACCCAGTACTTC. It specifies CASSLATAKRETQYF.

The chain uses TRBV6-1 and TRBJ2-3; 9 bases fit TRBD2. Germline V gene data show CDR1 as MNHNS and CDR2 as SASEGT. The CDR3 is made up of 14 amino acids. V lost 7 bases and J lost 2; bases outside the gene matches: 4. The CDR3 region is CASIAGAFTDTQYF. CDR3 DNA sequence: TGTGCCAGCATAGCGGGGGCATTCACAGATACGCAGTATTTT.

V gene TRBV5-1 combines with J gene TRBJ1-3; TRBD1 matches 8 bases. Unmatched junction bases numbered 9, after V lost 0 bases and J lost 4 bases. The CDR3 sequence is 17 residues long. From germline, CDR1 is SGHRS and CDR2 YFSETQ. CDR3 residues: CASSLATGQGTGNTIYF. CDR3 in DNA: TGCGCCAGCAGCTTGGCGACCGGACAGGGAACAGGAAACACCATATATTTT.

The chain couples TRBV4-1 to TRBJ2-2; TRBD2 agrees at 9 bases. Germline CDR1 is MGHRA and CDR2 is YSYEKL. The CDR3 totals 15 residues. Germline trimming cut 1 base from V and 7 bases from J; bases unmatched to any gene: 4. CDR3 loop: CASSQVGTSIGELFF. Here the CDR3 DNA reads TGCGCCAGCAGCCAAGTCGGGACTAGCATCGGGGAGCTGTTTTTT.

The V call is TRBV18, the J call TRBJ2-4; possible D gene TRBD1, 5 bases. The CDR3 runs 16 residues. V lost 3 bases and J lost 5, with 17 bases in between. Germline CDR1 KGHSH, CDR2 LQKENI. The CDR3 bases are TGTGCCAGCTCACCGTATATTCCGGACATCGAAAACATTCAGTACTTC. It translates to CASSPYIPDIENIQYF.

The J gene is TRBJ2-4, the V gene TRBV6-1; possibly TRBD2 for D (6 bases). The CDR3 has 15 amino acids. CDR1 MNHNS and CDR2 SASEGT come from the germline V gene. V was shortened by 1 base and J by 7 bases, with 14 bases between the two germline ends. This chain's CDR3 is CASSEGGTRSNIQYF. The CDR3 nucleotides are TGTGCCAGCAGTGAAGGGGGGACTCGGTCGAACATTCAGTACTTC.

V gene TRBV28 combines with J gene TRBJ1-2; 8 nucleotides agree with TRBD1. The CDR3 covers 15 residues. CDR1 is MDHEN and CDR2 is SYDVKM in the germline V gene. Losses at the gene ends were 6 bases for V and 4 bases for J; bases not matched to a gene: 10. CDR3 sequence: CASSYRDRLFYGYTF. Here the CDR3 DNA reads TGTGCCAGCAGCTACCGGGACAGGCTTTTCTATGGCTACACCTTC.

As for this clone: At the DNA level, this CDR3 is encoded by other sequences in the same sample as well. The J gene is TRBJ2-2, the V gene TRBV7-2; D remains unclear. The CDR3 spans 13 residues. Trimming shortened V by 5 bases and J by 1 base, and 5 bases separated the two germline ends. Looked up from germline, CDR1 is SGHTA and CDR2 is FQGNSA. The CDR3 coding sequence is TGTGCCAGCAGCCTAAAGAACACCGGGGAGCTGTTTTTT. Translation gives CASSLKNTGELFF.

V is TRBV7-2 and J is TRBJ2-1; the match to TRBD2 covers 12 bases. The germline V gene encodes CDR1 SGHTA and CDR2 FQGNSA. The CDR3 totals 17 residues. V shed 2 bases, J shed 4 bases, and the junction held 6 bases outside the gene matches. CDR3 coding DNA: TGTGCCAGCAGCTTAAGGACGGGGACTAGCGGGTACAATGAGCAGTTCTTC. Its protein product is CASSLRTGTSGYNEQFF.